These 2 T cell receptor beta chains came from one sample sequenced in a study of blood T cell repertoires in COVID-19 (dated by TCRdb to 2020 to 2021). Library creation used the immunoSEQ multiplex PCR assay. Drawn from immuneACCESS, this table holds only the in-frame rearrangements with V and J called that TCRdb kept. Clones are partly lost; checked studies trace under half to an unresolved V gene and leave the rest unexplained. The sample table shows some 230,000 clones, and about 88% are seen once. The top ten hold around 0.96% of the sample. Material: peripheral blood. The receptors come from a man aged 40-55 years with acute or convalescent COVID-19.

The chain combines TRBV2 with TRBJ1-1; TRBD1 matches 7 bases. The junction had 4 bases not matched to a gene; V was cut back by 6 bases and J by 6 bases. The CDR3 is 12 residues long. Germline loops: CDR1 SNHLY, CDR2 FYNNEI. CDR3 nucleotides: TGTGCCAGCAGGCAACAGGGGCCTGAAGCTTTCTTT. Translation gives CASRQQGPEAFF.

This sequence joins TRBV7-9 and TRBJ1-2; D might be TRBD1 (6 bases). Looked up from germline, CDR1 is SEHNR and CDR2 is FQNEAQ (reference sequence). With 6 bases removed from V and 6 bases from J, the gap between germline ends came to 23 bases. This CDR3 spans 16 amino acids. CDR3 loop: CASSPTSLTGYNGYTF. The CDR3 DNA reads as TGTGCCAGCAGTCCCACCAGCCTAACAGGGTACAATGGCTACACCTTC.